This section outlines one TCR beta chain sequence together with its context. As yet, its antigen is unknown. The sample originates from a study of T cells after yellow fever vaccination. The wider study: SMART-Seq v4 Ultra Low Input served to prepare low-cell-number fractions.

Findings and caveats of the study: Weaker, the secondary response peaked sooner, at day 5 versus 15. Most primary-vaccination clones recurred post-booster (around 95% CD4, over 70% CD8).

They built TCR cDNA with 5'RACE template switching, a step that put in a universal primer site and UMIs. Each CDR3 protein is one row after TCRdb ran MiXCR on the 5' RACE reads. The sample has some 300,000 distinct CDR3 sequences; 8.7% are singletons. Germline V CDR1 and CDR2: ENHRY, SYGVKD. The CDR3 sequence is 14 residues long. The germline V and J ends were trimmed by 2 bases and 1 base, with 8 bases remaining between them. This material consisted of CD4+ T cells sorted from PBMCs, taken 5 days after the yellow fever booster vaccination. The genes are TRBV10-3 and TRBJ1-1, with D unresolved. The sequence came from a man aged 18 to 29 who received the YFV17D yellow fever vaccine. DNA of the CDR3: TGTGCCATCAGTGAGATAGGGAAGAACACTGAAGCTTTCTTT. Amino acid sequence: CAISEIGKNTEAFF.